This TCR beta chain was retrieved from a study of shared clonotypes between healthy human individuals. Per the original methods: Filtering differed because ImmunoSEQ produced junction-only sequences that carried no quality scores. Sequencing used immunoSEQ multiplex PCR; TCRdb keeps in-frame clones, though not all of them. That table gives V, J and clone size, and the DNA gave D and trimming. The data contain some 470,000 clones, around 80% of them singletons. Genomic DNA came from 85 million to 95 million PBMCs in unsorted samples. Looked up from germline, CDR1 is SGDLS and CDR2 is YYNGEE. Between the trimmed V and J ends, which lost 4 bases and 6 bases, there was a span of 9 bases. The CDR3 loop spans 12 amino acids.

The sequenced sample consisted of PBMCs. The clonotype was recovered from a woman aged 40 to 50 in good health. Some clones in this sample may be carry-over from other donors' samples. The rearrangement uses TRBV9 and TRBJ2-3; no reliable D call. As DNA, the CDR3 is TGTGCCAGCAGCAACAACATGGATACGCAGTATTTT. This sequence encodes CASSNNMDTQYF.